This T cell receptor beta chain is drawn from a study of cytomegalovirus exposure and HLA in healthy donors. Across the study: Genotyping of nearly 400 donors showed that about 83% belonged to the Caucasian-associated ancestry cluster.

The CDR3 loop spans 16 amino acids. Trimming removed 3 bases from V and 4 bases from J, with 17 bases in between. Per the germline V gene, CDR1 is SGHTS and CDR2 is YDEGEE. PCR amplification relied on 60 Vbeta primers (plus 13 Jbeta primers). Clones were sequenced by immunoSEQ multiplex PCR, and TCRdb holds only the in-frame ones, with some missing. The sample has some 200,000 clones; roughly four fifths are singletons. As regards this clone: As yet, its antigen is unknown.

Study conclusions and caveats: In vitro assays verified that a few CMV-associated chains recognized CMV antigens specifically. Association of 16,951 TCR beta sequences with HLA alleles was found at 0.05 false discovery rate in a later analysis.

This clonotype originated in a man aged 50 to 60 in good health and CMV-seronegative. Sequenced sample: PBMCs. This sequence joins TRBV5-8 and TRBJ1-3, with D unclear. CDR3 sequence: CASSSGGFSGGNTIYF. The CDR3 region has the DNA TGTGCCAGCAGCTCGGGAGGCTTCAGCGGAGGAAACACCATATATTTT.